This T cell receptor (beta chain) was obtained from a study of regulatory T cells in long-lasting Graves disease. Through Arm-PCR of CDR3 regions and iRepertoire HTBI primers, TCR beta libraries were built. TCRdb independently ran MiXCR on the multiplex PCR reads; one entry per CDR3 protein. The sample has about 620,000 distinct CDR3 sequences, 15% to 20% seen once; the top ten hold 18%. Time point denoted: newly diagnosed GD, antithyroid drugs for less than 3 months. Extracted PBMC RNA gave rise to the TCR library. The CDR3 totals 12 residues. CDR1 is SGHTA and CDR2 is FQGNSA in the germline V gene. V gave up 3 bases and J gave up 13 bases; unmatched junction bases: 3. These same records also appear under a second study, on T cells in Graves' hyperthyroidism and ophthalmopathy.

The TCR comes from a woman in her twenties or thirties with Graves disease. The V and J genes are TRBV7-2 and TRBJ2-1, with TRBD2 matching over 10 bases. The specimen comprised peripheral blood mononuclear cells (PBMCs), sampled at new diagnosis, from a patient treated with antithyroid drugs. The CDR3: CASSFSSGSQFF. DNA of the CDR3: TGTGCCAGCAGCTTCTCTAGCGGGAGCCAGTTCTTC.